Each of the 8 T cell receptor beta chains below was sequenced from the same sample in a study of blood T cell repertoires in COVID-19. The table came from immunoSEQ multiplex PCR; TCRdb's copy has only in-frame clones and leaves some out. Of some 150,000 clones listed, around four fifths are singletons. Sequencing was done on a sample of peripheral blood. Receptors originate from a human donor in a cohort sampled during active COVID-19.

The chain has TRBV6-1 and TRBJ2-7, with D hard to call. Germline V gene sequence: CDR1 MNHNS, CDR2 SASEGT. Trimming pared 1 base from V and 0 bases from J, leaving 10 bases between. This CDR3 region has 15 residues. For the CDR3, the DNA is TGTGCCAGCAGTGAAGGAGGTGCCGTCTCCTACGAGCAGTACGTC. Its protein product is CASSEGGAVSYEQYV.

Notes on this clone: Other DNA sequences in the sample encode the same CDR3. V usage is TRBV5-1 and J usage is TRBJ2-3; D may be TRBD2 (7 bases). CDR3 length equals 16 residues. Germline CDR1 reads SGHRS; CDR2 reads YFSETQ. The V end lost 0 bases, the J end lost 4 bases, and 15 bases lay between the germline ends. The CDR3 bases are TGCGCCAGCAGCTTGGGTGTGGGGGGGCCGCCAGATACGCAGTATTTT. Protein sequence: CASSLGVGGPPDTQYF.

The genes are TRBV19 and TRBJ2-7, with D perhaps matching TRBD1 (5 bases). V gave up 1 base and J gave up 2 bases, with 9 bases separating them. The CDR3 runs to 14 residues. Germline-derived CDR1 and CDR2 are LNHDA and SQIVND (reference sequence). CDR3 in DNA: TGTGCCAGTAGTATAGGGACACGGACCTACGAGCAGTACTTC. Its protein is CASSIGTRTYEQYF.

The DNA of the CDR3 is TGTGCCAGCACTCTGGAGGGGCGGCCCCAGCATTTT. This encodes CASTLEGRPQHF. The chain carries TRBV2 and TRBJ1-5, with D possibly TRBD1 on 5 matching bases. Germline CDR1 is SNHLY and CDR2 is FYNNEI. This CDR3 has 12 amino acids. Trimming took 7 bases from V and 9 from J, leaving 13 bases between them.

The chain combines TRBV6-6 with TRBJ2-2; 10 bases align to TRBD2. This CDR3 is 15 amino acids long. V lost 7 bases, J lost 6 bases, and 8 bases stayed unmatched. CDR1 and CDR2 from the germline V gene are MNHNY and SVGAGI (reference sequence). CDR3 in DNA: TGTGCCAGCACACGGGAGAGCGGGGGGGCCGGGGAGCTGTTTTTT. Translation gives CASTRESGGAGELFF.

The V gene is TRBV10-2, the J gene TRBJ2-7; D is possibly TRBD1 (5 bases). The germline V and J ends were trimmed by 2 bases and 3 bases, with 8 bases remaining between them. The CDR3 spans 13 residues. Germline lookup yields CDR1 WSHSY and CDR2 SAAADI. Here the CDR3 DNA reads TGCGCCAGCAGTGAGCAGGGATTCTACGAGCAGTACGTC. As protein: CASSEQGFYEQYV.

The chain employs TRBV7-2 and TRBJ2-1; D possibly corresponds to TRBD2 (5 bases). The CDR3 runs 13 residues. CDR1 SGHTA and CDR2 FQGNSA come from the germline V gene. Trimming removed 1 base at V and 10 bases at J, with 11 bases between. Here the CDR3 DNA reads TGTGCCAGCAGCTTAGATCGGACGGGAGAGCAGTTCTTC. This codes for CASSLDRTGEQFF.

The V call is TRBV5-6, the J call TRBJ2-7, with D hard to call. There are 13 residues in the CDR3. Germline V gives CDR1 SGHDT, CDR2 YYEEEE. V was cut by 0 bases and J by 5 bases, with 9 bases left in between. CDR3 loop: CASSLAWRNEQYV. Written as DNA, the CDR3 is TGTGCCAGCAGCTTGGCTTGGCGGAACGAGCAGTACGTC.